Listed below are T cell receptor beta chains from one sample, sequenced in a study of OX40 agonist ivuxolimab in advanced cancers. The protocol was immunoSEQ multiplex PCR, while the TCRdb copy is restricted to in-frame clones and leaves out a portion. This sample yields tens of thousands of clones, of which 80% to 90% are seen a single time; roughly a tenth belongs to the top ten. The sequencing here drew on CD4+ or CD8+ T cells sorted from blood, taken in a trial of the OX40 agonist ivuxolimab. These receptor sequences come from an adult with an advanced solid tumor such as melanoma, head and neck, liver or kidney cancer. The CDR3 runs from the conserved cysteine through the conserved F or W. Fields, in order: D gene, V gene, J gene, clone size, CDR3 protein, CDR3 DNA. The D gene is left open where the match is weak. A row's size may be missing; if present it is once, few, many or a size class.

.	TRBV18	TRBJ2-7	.	CASSNVGGDEQYF	TGTGCCAGCTCCAATGTGGGGGGCGACGAGCAGTACTTC
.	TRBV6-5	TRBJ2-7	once	CASRSPSRVGYEQYF	TGTGCCAGCAGAAGCCCCAGCCGGGTTGGATACGAGCAGTACTTC
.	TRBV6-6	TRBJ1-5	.	CASSYELDQPQHF	TGTGCCAGCAGTTACGAGTTGGATCAGCCCCAGCATTTT
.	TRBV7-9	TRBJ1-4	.	CASSLQATNEKLFF	TGTGCCAGCAGCTTACAGGCAACTAATGAAAAACTGTTTTTT
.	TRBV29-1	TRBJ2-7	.	CSVGRRVAPYEQYF	TGCAGCGTTGGTAGACGTGTGGCCCCCTACGAGCAGTACTTC
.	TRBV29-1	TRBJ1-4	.	CSVVTGNEKLFF	TGCAGCGTTGTGACGGGTAATGAAAAACTGTTTTTT
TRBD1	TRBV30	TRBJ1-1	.	CAWSPGGEGNTEAFF	TGTGCCTGGAGTCCAGGGGGCGAGGGGAACACTGAAGCTTTCTTT
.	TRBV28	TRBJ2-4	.	CASSPGTARGKNIQYF	TGTGCCAGCAGCCCTGGCACAGCCCGGGGCAAAAACATTCAGTACTTC
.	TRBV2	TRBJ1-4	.	CASSDRRTNEKLFF	TGTGCCAGCAGTGACAGGAGAACTAATGAAAAACTGTTTTTT
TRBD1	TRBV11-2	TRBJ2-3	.	CASSLDRGHTDTQYF	TGTGCCAGCAGCTTAGATAGGGGGCATACAGATACGCAGTATTTT
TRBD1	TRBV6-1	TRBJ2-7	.	CASYWTGAGEQYF	TGTGCCAGCTATTGGACAGGGGCGGGAGAGCAGTACTTC
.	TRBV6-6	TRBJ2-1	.	CASSRARDLGDNEQFF	TGTGCCAGCAGTCGAGCTCGGGACCTGGGGGATAATGAGCAGTTCTTC
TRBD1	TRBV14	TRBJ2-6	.	CASSPRTGGPGANVLTF	TGTGCCAGCAGCCCTCGGACAGGGGGCCCTGGGGCCAACGTCCTGACTTTC
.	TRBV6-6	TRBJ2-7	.	CASSRQRNYEQYF	TGTGCCAGCAGCAGACAGAGGAACTACGAGCAGTACTTC